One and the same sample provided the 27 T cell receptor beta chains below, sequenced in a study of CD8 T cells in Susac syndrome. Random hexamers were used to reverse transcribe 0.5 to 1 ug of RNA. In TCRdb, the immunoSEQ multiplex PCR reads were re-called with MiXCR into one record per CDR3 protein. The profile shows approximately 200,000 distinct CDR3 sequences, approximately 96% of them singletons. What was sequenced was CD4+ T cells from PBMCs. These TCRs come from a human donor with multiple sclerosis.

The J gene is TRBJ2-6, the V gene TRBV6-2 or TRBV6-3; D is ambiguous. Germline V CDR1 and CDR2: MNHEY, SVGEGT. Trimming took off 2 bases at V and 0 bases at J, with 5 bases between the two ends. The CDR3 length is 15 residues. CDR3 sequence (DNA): TGTGCCAGCAGTTACGGTGGCTCTGGGGCCAACGTCCTGACTTTC. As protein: CASSYGGSGANVLTF.

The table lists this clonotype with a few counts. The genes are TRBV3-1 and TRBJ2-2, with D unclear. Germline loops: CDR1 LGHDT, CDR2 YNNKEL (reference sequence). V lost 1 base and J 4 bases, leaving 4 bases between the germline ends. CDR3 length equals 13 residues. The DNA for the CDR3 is TGTGCCAGCAGCCAAGGATCCACCGGGGAGCTGTTTTTT. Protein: CASSQGSTGELFF.

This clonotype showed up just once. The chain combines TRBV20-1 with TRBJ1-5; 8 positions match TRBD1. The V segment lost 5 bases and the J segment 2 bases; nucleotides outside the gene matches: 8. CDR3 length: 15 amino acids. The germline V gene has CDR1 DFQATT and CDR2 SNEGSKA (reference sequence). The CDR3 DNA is TGCAGTGCTCGACCCGGGACAGGAGGCAATCAGCCCCAGCATTTT. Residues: CSARPGTGGNQPQHF.

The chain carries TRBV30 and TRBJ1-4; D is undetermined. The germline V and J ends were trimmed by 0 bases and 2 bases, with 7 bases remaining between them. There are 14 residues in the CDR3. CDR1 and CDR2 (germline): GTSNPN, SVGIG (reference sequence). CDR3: CAWSVWGTNEKLFF. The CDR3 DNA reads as TGTGCCTGGAGTGTGTGGGGTACTAATGAAAAACTGTTTTTT.

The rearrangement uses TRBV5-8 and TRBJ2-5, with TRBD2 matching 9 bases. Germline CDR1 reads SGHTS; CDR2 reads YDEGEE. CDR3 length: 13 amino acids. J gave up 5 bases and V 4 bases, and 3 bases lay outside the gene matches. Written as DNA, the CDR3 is TGTGCCAGCAGCCGGACTAGCGACGAGACCCAGTACTTC. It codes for CASSRTSDETQYF.

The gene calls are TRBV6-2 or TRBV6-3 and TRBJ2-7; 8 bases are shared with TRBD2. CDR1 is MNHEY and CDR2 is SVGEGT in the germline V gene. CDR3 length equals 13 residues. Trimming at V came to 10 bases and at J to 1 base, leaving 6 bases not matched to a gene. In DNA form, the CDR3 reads TGTGCCACCACAACGGGGGGGTCCTACGAGCAGTACTTC. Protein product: CATTTGGSYEQYF.

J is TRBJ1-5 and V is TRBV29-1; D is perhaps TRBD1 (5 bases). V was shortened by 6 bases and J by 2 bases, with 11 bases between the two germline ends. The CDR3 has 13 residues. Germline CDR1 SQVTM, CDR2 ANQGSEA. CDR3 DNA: TGCAGCGTCAGCCCGACAGGCAATCAGCCCCAGCATTTT. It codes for CSVSPTGNQPQHF.

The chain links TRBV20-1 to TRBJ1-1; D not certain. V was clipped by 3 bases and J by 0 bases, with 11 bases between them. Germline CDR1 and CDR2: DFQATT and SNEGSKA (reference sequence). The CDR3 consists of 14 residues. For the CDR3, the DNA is TGCAGTGCTAGCAAACAGTTGATGAACACTGAAGCTTTCTTT. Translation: CSASKQLMNTEAFF.

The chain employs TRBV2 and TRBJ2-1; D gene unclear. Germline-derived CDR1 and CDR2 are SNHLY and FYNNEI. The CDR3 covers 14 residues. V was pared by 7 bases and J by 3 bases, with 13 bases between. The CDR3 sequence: CASKDPNSYNEQFF. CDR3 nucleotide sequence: TGTGCCAGCAAGGACCCTAACAGCTACAATGAGCAGTTCTTC.

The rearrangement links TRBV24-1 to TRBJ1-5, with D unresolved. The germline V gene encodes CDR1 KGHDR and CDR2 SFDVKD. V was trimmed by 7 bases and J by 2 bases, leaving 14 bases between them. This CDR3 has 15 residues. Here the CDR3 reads CATSDGPTGNQPQHF. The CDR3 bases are TGTGCCACCAGCGACGGACCCACGGGCAATCAGCCCCAGCATTTT.

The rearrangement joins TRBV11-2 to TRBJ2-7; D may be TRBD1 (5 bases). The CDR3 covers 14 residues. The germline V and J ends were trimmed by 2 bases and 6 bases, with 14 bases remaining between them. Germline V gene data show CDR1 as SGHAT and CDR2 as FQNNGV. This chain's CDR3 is CASSLSWGLLEQYF. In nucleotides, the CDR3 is TGTGCCAGCAGCTTAAGTTGGGGCCTCCTCGAGCAGTACTTC.

CDR3 sequence: CSVGSGLAGKGYNEQFF. The CDR3 nucleotides read TGCAGCGTCGGATCGGGACTAGCGGGGAAGGGGTACAATGAGCAGTTCTTC. V gene TRBV29-1 combines with J gene TRBJ2-1; 13 nucleotides line up with TRBD2. V was pared by 6 bases and J by 4 bases, with 12 bases of the junction left unmatched. Per the germline V gene, CDR1 is SQVTM and CDR2 is ANQGSEA. This CDR3 spans 17 amino acids.

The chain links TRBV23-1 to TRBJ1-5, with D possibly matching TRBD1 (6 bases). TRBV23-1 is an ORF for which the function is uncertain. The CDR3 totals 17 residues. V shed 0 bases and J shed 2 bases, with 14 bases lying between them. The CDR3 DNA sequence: TGCGCCAGCAGTCAATCGAGGCGGGACATGGGCAATCAGCCCCAGCATTTT. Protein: CASSQSRRDMGNQPQHF.

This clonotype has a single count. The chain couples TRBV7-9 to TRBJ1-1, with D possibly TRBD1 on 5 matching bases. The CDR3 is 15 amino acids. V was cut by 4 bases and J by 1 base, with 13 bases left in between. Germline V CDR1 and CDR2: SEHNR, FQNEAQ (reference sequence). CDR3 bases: TGTGCCAGCAGCTCCCGGGACCCAGGGAACACTGAAGCTTTCTTT. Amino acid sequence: CASSSRDPGNTEAFF. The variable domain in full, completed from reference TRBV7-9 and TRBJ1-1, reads DTGVSQNPRHKITKRGQNVTFRCDPISEHNRLYWYRQTLGQGPEFLTYFQNEAQLEKSRLLSDRFSAERPKGSFSTLEIQRTEQGDSAMYLCASSSRDPGNTEAFFGQGTRLTVV.

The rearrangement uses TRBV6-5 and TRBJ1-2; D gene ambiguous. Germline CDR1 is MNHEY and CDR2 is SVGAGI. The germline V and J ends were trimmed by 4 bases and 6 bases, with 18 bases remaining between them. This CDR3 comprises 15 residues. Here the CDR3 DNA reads TGTGCCAGCAGTTTGTGGGTTTCGGGTGCTGATGGCTACACCTTC. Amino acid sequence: CASSLWVSGADGYTF.

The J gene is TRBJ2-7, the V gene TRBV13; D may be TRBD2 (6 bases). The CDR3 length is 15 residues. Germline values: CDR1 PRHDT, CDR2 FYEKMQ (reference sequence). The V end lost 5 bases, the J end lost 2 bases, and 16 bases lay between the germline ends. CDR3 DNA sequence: TGTGCCAGCAGCCCACGACTCCGGGGGACCTACGAGCAGTACTTC. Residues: CASSPRLRGTYEQYF.

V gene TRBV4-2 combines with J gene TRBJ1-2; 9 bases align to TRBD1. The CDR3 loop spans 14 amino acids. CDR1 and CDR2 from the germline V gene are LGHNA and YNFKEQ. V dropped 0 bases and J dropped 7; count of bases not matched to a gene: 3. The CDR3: CASSQDPQGAGYTF. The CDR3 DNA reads TGTGCCAGCAGCCAAGATCCACAGGGGGCTGGCTACACCTTC.

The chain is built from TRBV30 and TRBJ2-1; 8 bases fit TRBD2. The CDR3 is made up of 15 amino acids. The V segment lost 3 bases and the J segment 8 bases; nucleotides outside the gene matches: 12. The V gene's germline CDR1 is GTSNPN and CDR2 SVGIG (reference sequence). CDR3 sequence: CAWSPGGREGDEQFF. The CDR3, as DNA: TGTGCCTGGAGCCCCGGGGGTCGGGAGGGAGATGAGCAGTTCTTC.

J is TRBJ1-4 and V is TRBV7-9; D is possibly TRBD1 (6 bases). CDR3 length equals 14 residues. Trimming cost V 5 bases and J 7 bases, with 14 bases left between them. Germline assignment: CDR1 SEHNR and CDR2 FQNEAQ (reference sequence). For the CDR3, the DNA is TGTGCCAGCAGCCCTAGACAGGCTGCTGAAAAACTGTTTTTT. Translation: CASSPRQAAEKLFF.

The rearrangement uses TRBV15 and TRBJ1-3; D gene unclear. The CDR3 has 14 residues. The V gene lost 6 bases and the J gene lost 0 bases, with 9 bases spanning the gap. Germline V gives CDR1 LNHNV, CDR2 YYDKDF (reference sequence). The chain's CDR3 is CATRTWSSGNTIYF. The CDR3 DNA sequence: TGTGCCACCAGGACATGGAGCTCTGGAAACACCATATATTTT.

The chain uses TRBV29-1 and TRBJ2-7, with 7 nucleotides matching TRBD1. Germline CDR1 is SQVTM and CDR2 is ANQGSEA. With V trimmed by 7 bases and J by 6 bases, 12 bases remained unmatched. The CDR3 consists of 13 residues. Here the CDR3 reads CSGGRGPWGEQYF. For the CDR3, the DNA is TGCAGCGGGGGAAGGGGGCCCTGGGGCGAGCAGTACTTC.

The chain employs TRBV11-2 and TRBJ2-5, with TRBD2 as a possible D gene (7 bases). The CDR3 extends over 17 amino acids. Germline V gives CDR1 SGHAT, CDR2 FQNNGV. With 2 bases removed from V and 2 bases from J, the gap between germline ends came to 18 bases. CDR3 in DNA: TGTGCCAGCAGCTTACTCGAGGGGGGGCCCATACAAGAGACCCAGTACTTC. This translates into CASSLLEGGPIQETQYF.

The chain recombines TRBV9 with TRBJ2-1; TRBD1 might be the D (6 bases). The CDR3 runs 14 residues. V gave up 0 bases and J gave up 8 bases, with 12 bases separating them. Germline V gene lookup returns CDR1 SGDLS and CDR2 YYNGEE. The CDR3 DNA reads TGTGCCAGCAGCGTAGAAGGGACAAGACATGAGCAGTTCTTC. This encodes CASSVEGTRHEQFF.

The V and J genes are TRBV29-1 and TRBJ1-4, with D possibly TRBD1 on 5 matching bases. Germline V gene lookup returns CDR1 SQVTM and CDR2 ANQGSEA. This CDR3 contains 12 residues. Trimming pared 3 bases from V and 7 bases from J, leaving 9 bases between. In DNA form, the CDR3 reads TGCAGCGTTGACGATGGGACTGAAAAACTGTTTTTT. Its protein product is CSVDDGTEKLFF.

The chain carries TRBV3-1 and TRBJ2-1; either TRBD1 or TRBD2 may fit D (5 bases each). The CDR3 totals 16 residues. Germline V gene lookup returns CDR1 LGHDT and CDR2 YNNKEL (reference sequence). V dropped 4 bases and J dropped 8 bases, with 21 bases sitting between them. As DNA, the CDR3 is TGTGCCAGCAGCCGAGCCTCCGGGACCGTGGGCCATGAGCAGTTCTTC. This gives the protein CASSRASGTVGHEQFF.

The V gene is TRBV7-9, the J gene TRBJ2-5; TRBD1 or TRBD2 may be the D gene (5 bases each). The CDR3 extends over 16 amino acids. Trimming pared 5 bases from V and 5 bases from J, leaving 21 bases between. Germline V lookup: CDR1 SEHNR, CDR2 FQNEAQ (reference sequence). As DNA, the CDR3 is TGTGCCAGCAGCCCGGGCCCTATGGGGGTTTCTGAGACCCAGTACTTC. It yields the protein CASSPGPMGVSETQYF.

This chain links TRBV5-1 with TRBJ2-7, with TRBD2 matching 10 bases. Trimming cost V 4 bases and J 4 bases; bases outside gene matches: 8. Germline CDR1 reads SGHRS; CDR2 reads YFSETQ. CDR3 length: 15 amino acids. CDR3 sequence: CASSPQTSGQYEQYF. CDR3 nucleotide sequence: TGCGCCAGCAGCCCCCAGACTAGCGGGCAATACGAGCAGTACTTC.